The 19 T cell receptor beta chains given below trace back to one sample, sequenced in a study of T cell responses to AZD1222 COVID-19 vaccine. The table came from immunoSEQ multiplex PCR; TCRdb's copy has only in-frame clones and leaves some out. The table records about 80,000 clones, 87% of them present only once. Sequencing was performed on peripheral blood, taken on day 0 of AZD1222 vaccination. These receptors all come from an adult in good health.

CDR3 amino acids: CASRSYNEQFF. DNA of the CDR3: TGTGCCAGCAGATCCTACAATGAGCAGTTCTTC. The chain employs TRBV12-3 or TRBV12-4 and TRBJ2-1; no clear D gene. Trimming shortened V by 6 bases and J by 1 base, and 1 base separated the two germline ends. This CDR3 has 11 residues.

Worth noting for this clone: A read error may account for a junction end that differs from germline. The J gene is TRBJ2-5, the V gene TRBV11-2, with 10 bases aligning to TRBD1. This CDR3 comprises 18 residues. Germline CDR1 reads SGHAT; CDR2 reads FQNNGV. CDR3 amino acids: CASSVDGPGGDRGETQYF. The DNA for the CDR3 is TGTGCCAGCAGCGTAGATGGACCCGGGGGGGACAGGGGTGAGACCCAGTACTTC.

The chain links TRBV5-4 to TRBJ2-7; TRBD1 agrees at 7 bases. Germline CDR1 and CDR2: SGHNT and YYREEE (reference sequence). The CDR3 totals 15 residues. With 4 bases clipped from V and 6 bases from J, the junction kept 13 bases outside the gene matches. The CDR3 protein is CASSLGQDLRGEQYF. CDR3 DNA: TGTGCCAGCAGCCTAGGACAGGATCTTAGGGGCGAGCAGTACTTC.

The chain has TRBV5-1 and TRBJ2-3; no clear D gene. Germline loops: CDR1 SGHRS, CDR2 YFSETQ. The germline V and J ends were trimmed by 0 bases and 3 bases, with 11 bases remaining between them. The CDR3 sequence is 15 residues long. The CDR3 region is CASSLGGPSTDTQYF. CDR3 DNA sequence: TGCGCCAGCAGCTTGGGGGGTCCTTCGACAGATACGCAGTATTTT.

V gene TRBV14 combines with J gene TRBJ2-1; D is uncertain. The germline V gene has CDR1 SGHDN and CDR2 FVKESK. V lost 1 base, J lost 13 bases, and 20 bases lay in between. This CDR3 region has 15 residues. Written as DNA, the CDR3 is TGTGCCAGCAGCCAAGTGCAGTCCAGTACCTCGGCCCAGTTCTTC. Encoded protein: CASSQVQSSTSAQFF.

V is TRBV19 and J is TRBJ1-5; D remains unclear. This CDR3 spans 10 amino acids. CDR1 and CDR2 from the germline V gene are LNHDA and SQIVND (reference sequence). Trimming stripped 5 bases from V and 8 bases from J, with 4 bases between. The CDR3 DNA follows: TGTGCCAGTAGTCCAAAGCCCCAGCATTTT. Protein sequence: CASSPKPQHF. The full variable domain, in which reference TRBV19 and TRBJ1-5 provide the parts outside the CDR3, is DGGITQSPKYLFRKEGQNVTLSCEQNLNHDAMYWYRQDPGQGLRLIYYSQIVNDFQKGDIAEGYSVSREKKESFPLTVTSAQKNPTAFYLCASSPKPQHFGDGTRLSIL.

The rearrangement links TRBV20-1 to TRBJ2-7; the D is unclear. The germline gives CDR1 DFQATT, CDR2 SNEGSKA (reference sequence). V was clipped by 3 bases and J by 4 bases, with 16 bases between them. This CDR3 has 14 amino acids. CDR3 in DNA: TGCAGTGCTAGTCTCTCTGCCGGAGTTTACGAGCAGTACTTC. Protein product: CSASLSAGVYEQYF.

The genes are TRBV7-3 and TRBJ2-1, with 11 bases fitting TRBD2. The CDR3 is 14 residues long. CDR1 is SGHTA, CDR2 FQGTGA, per germline. The trim removed 7 bases at V and 7 bases at J, leaving 6 bases unmatched. CDR3 amino acids: CASTTSGSGNEQFF. CDR3 DNA: TGTGCCAGCACCACTAGCGGGAGCGGGAATGAGCAGTTCTTC.

The chain recombines TRBV7-2 with TRBJ2-5; TRBD2 matches at 7 bases. CDR1 SGHTA and CDR2 FQGNSA come from the germline V gene. The V segment lost 2 bases and the J segment 2 bases; nucleotides outside the gene matches: 5. The CDR3 has 15 residues. CDR3 coding DNA: TGTGCCAGCAGCTTACAGACTAGCAGACAAGAGACCCAGTACTTC. It specifies CASSLQTSRQETQYF.

This chain joins TRBV28 and TRBJ1-2; D ambiguous. The germline V gene has CDR1 MDHEN and CDR2 SYDVKM. Trimming took 4 bases from V and 7 from J, leaving 10 bases between them. The CDR3 extends over 12 amino acids. As DNA, the CDR3 is TGTGCCAGCAGTTCCCATTTTCTTGGCTACACCTTC. This codes for CASSSHFLGYTF.

This clone was picked up a small number of times. The chain couples TRBV4-2 to TRBJ2-3; 7 bases match TRBD2. Germline CDR1 and CDR2: LGHNA and YNFKEQ. V dropped 4 bases and J dropped 0; count of bases not matched to a gene: 13. The CDR3 sequence is 18 residues long. The CDR3 DNA sequence: TGTGCCAGCAGCCGAGCCATTGGACTAGTAAGAAGCACAGATACGCAGTATTTT. Protein sequence: CASSRAIGLVRSTDTQYF.

A single count supports this clone. This chain joins TRBV12-3 or TRBV12-4 and TRBJ1-1; D not resolved. The CDR3 length is 11 residues. V lost 3 bases and J 7 bases, leaving 6 bases between the germline ends. This chain's CDR3 is CASSFGFEAFF. CDR3 bases: TGTGCCAGCAGTTTCGGGTTTGAAGCTTTCTTT.

The genes are TRBV18 and TRBJ2-1, with 7 bases that match TRBD2. After removal of 3 bases from V and 6 bases from J, the junction contained 11 bases not matched to a gene. The CDR3 has 16 residues. Germline V gene lookup returns CDR1 KGHSH and CDR2 LQKENI. CDR3 residues: CASSPLTGTIANEQFF. CDR3 DNA: TGTGCCAGCTCACCCTTAACCGGGACTATCGCCAATGAGCAGTTCTTC.

CDR3: CASSRSPGPGGNQPQHF. CDR3 nucleotide sequence: TGTGCCAGTAGTAGATCACCGGGACCAGGGGGCAATCAGCCCCAGCATTTT. The genes are TRBV19 and TRBJ1-5, with D possibly being TRBD1 (6 bases). Trimming pared 4 bases from V and 2 bases from J, leaving 18 bases between. The CDR3 contains 17 residues. Germline V CDR1 and CDR2: LNHDA, SQIVND (reference sequence).

This clone was detected only once. V gene TRBV20-1 combines with J gene TRBJ2-1; 13 bases fit TRBD2. This CDR3 region has 16 residues. The germline V gene has CDR1 DFQATT and CDR2 SNEGSKA (reference sequence). Germline trimming cut 3 bases from V and 4 bases from J; bases unmatched to any gene: 6. Written as DNA, the CDR3 is TGCAGTGCTAGTGTACTAGCGGGAGGGGCGTACAATGAGCAGTTCTTC. It encodes CSASVLAGGAYNEQFF.

The chain combines TRBV7-2 with TRBJ1-2; D ambiguous. The CDR3 runs to 15 residues. Deletions cut 1 base from V and 2 bases from J, with 11 bases between. CDR1 and CDR2 (germline): SGHTA, FQGNSA. The CDR3 nucleotides are TGTGCCAGCAGCTTAGGATTGGGCAGCAACTATGGCTACACCTTC. It is translated as CASSLGLGSNYGYTF.

The chain couples TRBV5-1 to TRBJ2-5; weak D call: TRBD1 (6 bases). Trimming cost V 0 bases and J 3 bases, with 9 bases left between them. The CDR3 runs to 14 residues. Per germline, CDR1 SGHRS and CDR2 YFSETQ. This chain's CDR3 is CASSLGRGEETQYF. For the CDR3, the DNA is TGCGCCAGCAGCTTGGGCAGGGGCGAAGAGACCCAGTACTTC.

V usage is TRBV3-1 (or the pseudogene TRBV3-2) and J usage is TRBJ1-3; no clear D gene. This CDR3 has 14 residues. V lost 6 bases and J lost 4, with 13 bases in between. Germline CDR1 LGHDT, CDR2 YNNKEL (reference sequence). The CDR3 bases are TGTGCCAGCAGTTACGACCTGACAGGAAACACCATATATTTT. As protein: CASSYDLTGNTIYF.

The rearrangement links TRBV28 to TRBJ1-6; 8 bases align to TRBD1. This CDR3 is built from 16 residues. CDR1 and CDR2 from the germline V gene are MDHEN and SYDVKM. Trimming cost V 7 bases and J 8 bases; bases outside gene matches: 13. CDR3 in DNA: TGTGCCAGCAAAGGGACAGGTGGCCAAGGCGATTCACCCCTCCACTTT. Translation gives CASKGTGGQGDSPLHF.